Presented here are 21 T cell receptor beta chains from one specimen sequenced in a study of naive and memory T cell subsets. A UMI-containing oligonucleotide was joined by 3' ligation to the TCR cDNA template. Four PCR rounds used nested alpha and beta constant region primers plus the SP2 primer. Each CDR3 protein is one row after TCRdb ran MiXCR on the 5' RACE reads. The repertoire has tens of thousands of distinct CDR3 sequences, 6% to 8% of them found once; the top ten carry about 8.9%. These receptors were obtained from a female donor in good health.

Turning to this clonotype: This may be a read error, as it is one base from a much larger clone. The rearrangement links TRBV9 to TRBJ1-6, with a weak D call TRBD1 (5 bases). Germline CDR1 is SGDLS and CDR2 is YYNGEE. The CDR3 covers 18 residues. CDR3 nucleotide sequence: TGTACCAGCAGCCCCCGGGGGGATGGAGCTCCCTATAATTCACCCCTCCACTTT. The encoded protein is CTSSPRGDGAPYNSPLHF. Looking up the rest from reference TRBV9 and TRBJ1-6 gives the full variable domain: DSGVTQTPKHLITATGQRVTLRCSPRSGDLSVYWYQQSLDQGLQFLIQYYNGEERAKGNILERFSAQQFPDLHSELNLSSLELGDSALYFCTSSPRGDGAPYNSPLHFGNGTRLTVT.

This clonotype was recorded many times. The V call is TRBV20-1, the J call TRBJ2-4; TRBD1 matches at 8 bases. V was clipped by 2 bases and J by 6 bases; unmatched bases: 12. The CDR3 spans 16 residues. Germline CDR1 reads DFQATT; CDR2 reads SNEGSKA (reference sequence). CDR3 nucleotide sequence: TGCAGTGCTAGACCACCCCTCGGACAGGGCCCAAACATTCAGTACTTC. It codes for CSARPPLGQGPNIQYF.

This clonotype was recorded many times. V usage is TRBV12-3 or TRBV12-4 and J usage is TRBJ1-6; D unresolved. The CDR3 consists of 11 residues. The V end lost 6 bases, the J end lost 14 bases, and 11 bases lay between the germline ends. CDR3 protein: CASRATSALHF. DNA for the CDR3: TGTGCCAGCAGAGCTACGTCAGCCCTCCACTTT.

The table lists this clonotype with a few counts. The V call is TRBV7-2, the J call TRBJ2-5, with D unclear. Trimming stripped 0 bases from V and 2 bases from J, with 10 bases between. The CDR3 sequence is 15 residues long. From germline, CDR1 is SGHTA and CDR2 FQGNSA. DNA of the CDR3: TGTGCCAGCAGCTTAGCTGACACAGAGCAAGAGACCCAGTACTTC. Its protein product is CASSLADTEQETQYF.

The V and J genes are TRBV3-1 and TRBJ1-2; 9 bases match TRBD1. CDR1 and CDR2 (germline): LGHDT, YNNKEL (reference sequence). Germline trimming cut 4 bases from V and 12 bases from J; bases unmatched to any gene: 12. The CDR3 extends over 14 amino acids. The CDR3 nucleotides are TGTGCCAGCAGCCCGCGGGACAGGGATATAAGCGACACCTTC. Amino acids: CASSPRDRDISDTF.

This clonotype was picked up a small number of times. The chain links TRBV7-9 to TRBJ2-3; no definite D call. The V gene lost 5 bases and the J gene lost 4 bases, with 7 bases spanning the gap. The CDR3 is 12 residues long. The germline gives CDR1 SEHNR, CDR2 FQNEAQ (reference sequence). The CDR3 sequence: CASSVGADTQYF. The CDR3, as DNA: TGTGCCAGCAGCGTCGGCGCAGATACGCAGTATTTT.

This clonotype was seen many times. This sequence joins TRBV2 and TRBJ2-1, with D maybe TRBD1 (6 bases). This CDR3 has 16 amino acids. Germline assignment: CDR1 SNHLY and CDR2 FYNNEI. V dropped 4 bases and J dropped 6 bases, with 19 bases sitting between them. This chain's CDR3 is CASSVGNREFVNEQFF. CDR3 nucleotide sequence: TGTGCCAGCAGTGTAGGAAACAGGGAGTTTGTCAATGAGCAGTTCTTC.

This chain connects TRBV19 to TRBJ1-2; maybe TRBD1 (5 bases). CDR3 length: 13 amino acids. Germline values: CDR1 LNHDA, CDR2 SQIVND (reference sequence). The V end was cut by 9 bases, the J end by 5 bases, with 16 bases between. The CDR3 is CASRFDRRYGYTF. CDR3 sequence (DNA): TGTGCCAGCAGATTCGACAGACGTTATGGCTACACCTTC. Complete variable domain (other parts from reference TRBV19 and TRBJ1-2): DGGITQSPKYLFRKEGQNVTLSCEQNLNHDAMYWYRQDPGQGLRLIYYSQIVNDFQKGDIAEGYSVSREKKESFPLTVTSAQKNPTAFYLCASRFDRRYGYTFGSGTRLTVV.

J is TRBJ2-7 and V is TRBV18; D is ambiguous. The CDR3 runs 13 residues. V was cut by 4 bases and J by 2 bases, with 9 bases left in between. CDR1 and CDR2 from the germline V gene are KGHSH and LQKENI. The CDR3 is CASSLPGTYEQYF. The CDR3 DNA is TGTGCCAGCTCACTACCCGGAACCTACGAGCAGTACTTC. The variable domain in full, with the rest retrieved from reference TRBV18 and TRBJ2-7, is NAGVMQNPRHLVRRRGQEARLRCSPMKGHSHVYWYRQLPEEGLKFMVYLQKENIIDESGMPKERFSAEFPKEGPSILRIQQVVRGDSAAYFCASSLPGTYEQYFGPGTRLTVT.

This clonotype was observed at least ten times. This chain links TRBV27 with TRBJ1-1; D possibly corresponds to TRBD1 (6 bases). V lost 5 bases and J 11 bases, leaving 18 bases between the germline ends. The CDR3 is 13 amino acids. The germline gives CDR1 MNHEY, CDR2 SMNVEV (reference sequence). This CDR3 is CASSPRQALGAFF. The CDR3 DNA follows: TGTGCCAGCAGTCCAAGACAGGCGTTGGGGGCTTTCTTT.

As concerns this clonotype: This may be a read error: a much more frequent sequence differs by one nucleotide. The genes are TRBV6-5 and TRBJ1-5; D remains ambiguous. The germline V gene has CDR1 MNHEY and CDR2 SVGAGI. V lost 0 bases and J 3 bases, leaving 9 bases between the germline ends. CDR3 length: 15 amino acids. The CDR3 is CASSYSKGHNQPQHF. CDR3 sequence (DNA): TGTGCCAGCAGTTACTCGAAGGGTCACAATCAGCCCCAGCATTTT.

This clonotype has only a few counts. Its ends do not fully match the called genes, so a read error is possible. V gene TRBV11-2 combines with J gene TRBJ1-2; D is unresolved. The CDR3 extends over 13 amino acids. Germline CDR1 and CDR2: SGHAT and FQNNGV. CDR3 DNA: TGTGCCAGCAGCCAAATGCCCAACTATGGCGACACCTTC. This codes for CASSQMPNYGDTF.

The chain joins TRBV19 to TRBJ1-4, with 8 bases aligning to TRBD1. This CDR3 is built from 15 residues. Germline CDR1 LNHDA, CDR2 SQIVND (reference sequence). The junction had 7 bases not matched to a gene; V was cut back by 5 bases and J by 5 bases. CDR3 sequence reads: CASSEAGTGNEKLFF. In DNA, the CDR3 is TGTGCCAGTAGTGAAGCCGGGACAGGAAATGAAAAACTGTTTTTT.

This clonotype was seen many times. Here the CDR3 DNA reads TGTGCCAGCAGTGGCCACTATGGCTACACCTTC. It translates to CASSGHYGYTF. This chain joins TRBV2 and TRBJ1-2; D gene unclear. Per germline, CDR1 SNHLY and CDR2 FYNNEI. V was cut by 4 bases and J by 3 bases, with 3 bases left in between. The length of the CDR3 is 11 residues.

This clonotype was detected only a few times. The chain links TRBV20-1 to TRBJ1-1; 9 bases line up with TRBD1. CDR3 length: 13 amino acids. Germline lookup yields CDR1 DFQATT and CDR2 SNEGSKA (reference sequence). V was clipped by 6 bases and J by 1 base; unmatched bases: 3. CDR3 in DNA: TGCAGTGCCGGACAGGGGTCGAACACTGAAGCTTTCTTT. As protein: CSAGQGSNTEAFF.

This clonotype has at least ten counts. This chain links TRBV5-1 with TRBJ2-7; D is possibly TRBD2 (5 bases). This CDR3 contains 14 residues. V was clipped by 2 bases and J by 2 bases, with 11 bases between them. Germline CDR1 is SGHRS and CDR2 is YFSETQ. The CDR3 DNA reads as TGCGCCAGCAGCTTCGGAGGTGCCACCTACGAGCAGTACTTC. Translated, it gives CASSFGGATYEQYF.

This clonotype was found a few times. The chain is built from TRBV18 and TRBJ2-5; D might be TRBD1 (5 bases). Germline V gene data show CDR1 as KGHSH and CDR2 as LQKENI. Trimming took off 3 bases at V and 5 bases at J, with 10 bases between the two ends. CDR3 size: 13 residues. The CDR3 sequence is CASSPSPGETQYF. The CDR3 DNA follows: TGTGCCAGCTCACCCTCCCCAGGGGAGACCCAGTACTTC. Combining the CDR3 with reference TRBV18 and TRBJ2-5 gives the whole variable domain NAGVMQNPRHLVRRRGQEARLRCSPMKGHSHVYWYRQLPEEGLKFMVYLQKENIIDESGMPKERFSAEFPKEGPSILRIQQVVRGDSAAYFCASSPSPGETQYFGPGTRLLVL.

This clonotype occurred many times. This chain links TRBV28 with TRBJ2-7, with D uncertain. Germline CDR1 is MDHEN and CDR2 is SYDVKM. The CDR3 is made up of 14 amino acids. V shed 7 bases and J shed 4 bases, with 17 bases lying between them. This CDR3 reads CASTAGLPLYEQYF. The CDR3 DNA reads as TGTGCCAGCACGGCAGGCCTTCCCCTATACGAGCAGTACTTC.

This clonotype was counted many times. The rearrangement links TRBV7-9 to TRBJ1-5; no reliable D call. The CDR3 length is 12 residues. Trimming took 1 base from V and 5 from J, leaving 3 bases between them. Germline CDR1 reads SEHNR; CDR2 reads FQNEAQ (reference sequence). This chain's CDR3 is CASSLEHQPQHF. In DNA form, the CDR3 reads TGTGCCAGCAGCTTAGAACATCAGCCCCAGCATTTT.

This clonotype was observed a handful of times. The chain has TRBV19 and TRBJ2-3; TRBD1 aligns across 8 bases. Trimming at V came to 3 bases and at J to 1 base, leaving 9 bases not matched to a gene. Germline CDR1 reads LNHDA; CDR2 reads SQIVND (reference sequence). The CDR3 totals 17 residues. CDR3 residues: CASSIFGQGFGTDTQYF. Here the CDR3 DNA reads TGTGCCAGTAGTATCTTCGGACAGGGCTTCGGCACAGATACGCAGTATTTT.

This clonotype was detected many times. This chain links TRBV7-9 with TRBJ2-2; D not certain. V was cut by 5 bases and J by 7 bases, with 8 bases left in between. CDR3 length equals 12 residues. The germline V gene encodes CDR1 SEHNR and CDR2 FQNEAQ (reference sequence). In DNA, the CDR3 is TGTGCCAGCAGCGACCCCCTCGGGGAGCTGTTTTTT. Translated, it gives CASSDPLGELFF.